A single sample is the source of the 15 T cell receptor beta chains below, sequenced in a study of T cells in Graves' hyperthyroidism and ophthalmopathy (dated by TCRdb to the late 2010s). The method was multiplex PCR. Sequencing instrument: Illumina HiSeq 2000. The TCR beta CDR3 regions were amplified from the RNA transcripts. The first round of RT-PCR for the TCR CDR3 was performed with the HTBI primer set and the Qiagen OneStep RT-PCR kit. Starting from the raw public reads, TCRdb applied fastp trimming at Q25, assembled clones with MiXCR and retained in-frame beta chains. Rows matching on CDR3 protein sequence are summarized as one entry with the most common DNA and genes. The sample table records 400,000 to 600,000 distinct CDR3 sequences; under 25% of these occur just once. Approximately 26% of the sample lies in the top ten. The sequenced material came from blood. These receptors came from a man aged 18 to 30 with Graves' hyperthyroidism.

The chain has TRBV18 and TRBJ2-2; D gene unclear. Trimming pared 3 bases from V and 6 bases from J, leaving 11 bases between. The CDR3 is 14 residues long. CDR1 is KGHSH and CDR2 is LQKENI in the germline V gene. The CDR3 DNA sequence: TGTGCCAGCTCACCTGGCCAGGACGCCGGGGAGCTGTTTTTT. Translation: CASSPGQDAGELFF.

This clonotype was seen ten or more times. The chain combines TRBV12-3 or TRBV12-4 with TRBJ1-1; D possibly corresponds to TRBD1 (6 bases). The CDR3 sequence is 13 residues long. V shed 3 bases and J shed 4 bases, with 9 bases lying between them. CDR3 DNA sequence: TGTGCCAGCAGTTTGGGGGCGAGCACTGAAGCTTTCTTT. Amino acids: CASSLGASTEAFF.

The chain combines TRBV6-2 or TRBV6-3 with TRBJ2-7; D is tentatively TRBD1 or TRBD2 (5 bases each). Germline V lookup: CDR1 MNHEY, CDR2 SVGEGT. The germline V and J ends were trimmed by 6 bases and 7 bases, with 19 bases remaining between them. The CDR3 has 14 amino acids. The CDR3 protein is CASRSAPGPLEQYF. The CDR3 coding sequence is TGTGCCAGCAGGTCAGCGCCGGGGCCCCTTGAGCAGTACTTC.

This clonotype was observed a few times. The V call is TRBV10-3, the J call TRBJ1-5, with TRBD1 identical over 9 bases. The CDR3 is 15 residues long. J was trimmed by 2 bases and V by 9 bases; bases with no gene match: 8. CDR1 and CDR2 (germline): ENHRY, SYGVKD. This CDR3 is CAIGPGQGGNQPQHF. Here the CDR3 DNA reads TGTGCCATTGGACCGGGACAGGGAGGCAATCAGCCCCAGCATTTT.

This clonotype has at least ten counts. This chain links TRBV12-3 or TRBV12-4 with TRBJ1-5; D not certain. The CDR3 has 14 amino acids. Trimming removed 3 bases at V and 6 bases at J, with 12 bases between. CDR3 sequence (DNA): TGTGCCAGCAGTTTCGGAGCGCCGAGTCAGCCCCAGCATTTT. Translating it yields CASSFGAPSQPQHF.

This clonotype showed up many times. V is TRBV27 and J is TRBJ1-2; weak D call: TRBD1 (6 bases). This CDR3 is built from 16 residues. CDR1 MNHEY and CDR2 SMNVEV come from the germline V gene (reference sequence). Trimming stripped 3 bases from V and 4 bases from J, with 18 bases between. DNA for the CDR3: TGTGCCAGCAGTTTCTACGAAGGAGGGACAAGCTATGGCTACACCTTC. It yields the protein CASSFYEGGTSYGYTF.

This clonotype appeared a few times. This sequence joins TRBV27 and TRBJ1-2, with a tentative D call TRBD1 (6 bases). There are 11 residues in the CDR3. Deletions cut 8 bases from V and 8 bases from J, with 12 bases between. From germline, CDR1 is MNHEY and CDR2 SMNVEV (reference sequence). Here the CDR3 DNA reads TGTGCCAGCTTTTGGGGGGGCGGCTACACCTTC. It specifies CASFWGGGYTF.

This clonotype has a count of ten or more. The chain has TRBV11-1 and TRBJ2-5; no definite D call. The CDR3 length is 13 residues. The germline gives CDR1 SGHAT, CDR2 FQDESV (reference sequence). With 1 base removed from V and 1 base from J, the gap between germline ends came to 4 bases. This CDR3 reads CASSLESQETQYF. In DNA, the CDR3 is TGTGCCAGCAGCTTAGAGTCCCAAGAGACCCAGTACTTC.

This rearrangement joins TRBV29-1 to TRBJ1-1, with D possibly TRBD1 on 5 matching bases. Germline lookup yields CDR1 SQVTM and CDR2 ANQGSEA. This CDR3 comprises 10 residues. The V end lost 3 bases, the J end lost 12 bases, and 11 bases lay between the germline ends. The CDR3 DNA follows: TGCAGCGTTGACTTTGGACAAACTTTCTTT. Its protein product is CSVDFGQTFF.

This clonotype has ten or more counts. The chain employs TRBV18 and TRBJ2-7; 10 bases match TRBD1. CDR3 size: 13 residues. Germline CDR1 reads KGHSH; CDR2 reads LQKENI. V gave up 4 bases and J gave up 6 bases; unmatched junction bases: 3. In DNA, the CDR3 is TGTGCCAGCTCACGGGGGGACAGGGGCGAGCAGTACTTC. It is translated as CASSRGDRGEQYF.

About this clonotype itself: This may be a read error: a much more frequent sequence differs by one nucleotide. As the CDR3 is not closed by the conserved phenylalanine or tryptophan, this likely results from a read error. The rearrangement links TRBV29-1 to TRBJ2-2; no reliable D call. Germline assignment: CDR1 SQVTM and CDR2 ANQGSEA. The CDR3 contains 13 residues. V was clipped by 3 bases and J by 2 bases, with 7 bases between them. This chain's CDR3 is CSVDRLNTGELFY. The CDR3 DNA follows: TGCAGCGTTGATCGATTAAACACCGGGGAGCTGTTTTAT.

This clonotype came up many times. The chain links TRBV6-1 to TRBJ1-1; 7 bases map to TRBD1. The CDR3 loop spans 15 amino acids. The germline V gene encodes CDR1 MNHNS and CDR2 SASEGT. Trimming cost V 3 bases and J 0 bases; bases outside gene matches: 4. The CDR3 reads CASSDWTGMNTEAFF. DNA for the CDR3: TGTGCCAGCAGTGATTGGACAGGAATGAACACTGAAGCTTTCTTT.

This clonotype was picked up one time. This chain connects TRBV29-1 to TRBJ1-2; D uncertain. The germline V and J ends were trimmed by 5 bases and 0 bases, with 19 bases remaining between them. The CDR3 covers 16 residues. Germline V CDR1 and CDR2: SQVTM, ANQGSEA. CDR3 nucleotide sequence: TGCAGCGTTCCTTCATTCTCAGGAGACCCTAACTATGGCTACACCTTC. It translates to CSVPSFSGDPNYGYTF.

This clonotype was picked up a small number of times. This rearrangement joins TRBV5-1 to TRBJ1-6; D gene unclear. The length of the CDR3 is 14 residues. Germline CDR1 is SGHRS and CDR2 is YFSETQ. V lost 4 bases, J lost 9 bases, and 14 bases lay in between. The CDR3 bases are TGCGCCAGCAGCCCCGGTCACGCGGGTTCACCCCTCCACTTT. This codes for CASSPGHAGSPLHF.

This clonotype was seen repeatedly, ten times or more. The genes are TRBV6-1 and TRBJ1-2; D is undetermined. The germline V gene has CDR1 MNHNS and CDR2 SASEGT. This CDR3 has 15 residues. Trimming took 2 bases from V and 4 from J, leaving 14 bases between them. CDR3 sequence reads: CASSEYGAETYGYTF. The CDR3 coding sequence is TGTGCCAGCAGTGAATACGGCGCAGAGACCTATGGCTACACCTTC.